Each of the 29 T cell receptor beta chains below was sequenced from the same sample in a study of T cell changes during pregnancy in multiple sclerosis (dated by TCRdb to 2018 to 2020). The protocol used for the library was the immunoSEQ multiplex PCR assay. TCRdb mirrors the immuneACCESS table, restricted to in-frame sequences. Some clones are absent from its copies; in checked studies, under half trace to an unresolved V gene, and the reason for the others is unknown. The sample includes about 100,000 clones, with about 90% observed a single time. Around 2.1% of the sample is held by the ten biggest clonotypes. The sequences come from peripheral blood, collected after pregnancy. The receptors come from a female donor with multiple sclerosis, enrolled in a pregnancy study.

The table lists this clone with a few counts. The gene calls are TRBV5-1 and TRBJ1-2; 12 nucleotides match TRBD1. Germline CDR1 is SGHRS and CDR2 is YFSETQ. The V gene end was trimmed by 3 bases and the J gene end by 8 bases; junction bases not matched to a gene: 5. CDR3 length: 14 residues. The chain's CDR3 is CASSSIGTGGGYTF. CDR3 DNA: TGCGCCAGCAGCTCGATAGGGACAGGGGGCGGCTACACCTTC.

The gene calls are TRBV6-5 and TRBJ1-6, with 7 bases matching TRBD1. This CDR3 contains 14 residues. CDR1 is MNHEY and CDR2 is SVGAGI in the germline V gene. V was clipped by 7 bases and J by 7 bases; unmatched bases: 7. The CDR3 loop is CASNWGTVNSPLHF. The CDR3 region has the DNA TGTGCCAGCAATTGGGGGACAGTGAATTCACCCCTCCACTTT.

This chain joins TRBV6-5 and TRBJ2-5; D not certain. The CDR3 sequence is 13 residues long. Germline CDR1 is MNHEY and CDR2 is SVGAGI. V lost 8 bases and J 5 bases, leaving 15 bases between the germline ends. CDR3 DNA sequence: TGTGCCAGCGGCCTAGGAAAGACGGAGACCCAGTACTTC. This codes for CASGLGKTETQYF.

The J gene is TRBJ2-2, the V gene TRBV7-9; 9 bases map to TRBD1. CDR1 is SEHNR and CDR2 is FQNEAQ in the germline V gene (reference sequence). The CDR3 runs 16 residues. Trimming removed 5 bases from V and 4 bases from J; junction bases left unmatched: 8. The CDR3 nucleotides are TGTGCCAGCAGCCGGACACAGGGGGCTCGCACCGGGGAGCTGTTTTTT. This codes for CASSRTQGARTGELFF.

The V call is TRBV6-5, the J call TRBJ1-2; D remains unclear. This CDR3 region has 16 residues. Germline lookup yields CDR1 MNHEY and CDR2 SVGAGI. The V gene lost 0 bases and the J gene lost 5 bases, with 16 bases spanning the gap. The chain's CDR3 is CASSYSMSAGIYGYTF. DNA for the CDR3: TGTGCCAGCAGTTACTCGATGTCTGCCGGGATTTATGGCTACACCTTC.

V is TRBV2 and J is TRBJ1-1, with D perhaps TRBD1 (5 bases). The CDR3 runs 13 residues. Trimming removed 6 bases at V and 1 base at J, with 9 bases between. Germline CDR1 reads SNHLY; CDR2 reads FYNNEI. The CDR3 nucleotides are TGTGCCAGCAGCCCCCAGGGGAACACTGAAGCTTTCTTT. Translating it yields CASSPQGNTEAFF.

In this sample, this clone turned up once. The chain joins TRBV18 to TRBJ2-3, with 12 bases identical to TRBD2. Trimming removed 5 bases from V and 1 base from J; junction bases left unmatched: 4. The CDR3 has 16 amino acids. Germline V lookup: CDR1 KGHSH, CDR2 LQKENI. The CDR3 sequence is CASSSLAGGRTDTQYF. The CDR3 DNA reads as TGTGCCAGCTCATCACTAGCGGGAGGTCGCACAGATACGCAGTATTTT.

The chain's CDR3 is CASKASGENTGELFF. The CDR3 coding sequence is TGTGCCAGTAAGGCTAGCGGGGAGAACACCGGGGAGCTGTTTTTT. V and J are TRBV6-6 and TRBJ2-2, with 9 bases lining up with TRBD2. CDR1 MNHNY and CDR2 SVGAGI come from the germline V gene (reference sequence). With V trimmed by 9 bases and J by 1 base, 6 bases remained unmatched. The CDR3 contains 15 residues.

V is TRBV18 and J is TRBJ2-2; tentatively, D is TRBD2 (6 bases). The germline CDR1 and CDR2 sequences are KGHSH and LQKENI. The CDR3 contains 16 residues. Trimming stripped 1 base from V and 1 base from J, with 10 bases between. CDR3 coding DNA: TGTGCCAGCTCACCACTGGGTAGCGGGAACACCGGGGAGCTGTTTTTT. This codes for CASSPLGSGNTGELFF. Combining the CDR3 with reference TRBV18 and TRBJ2-2 gives the whole variable domain NAGVMQNPRHLVRRRGQEARLRCSPMKGHSHVYWYRQLPEEGLKFMVYLQKENIIDESGMPKERFSAEFPKEGPSILRIQQVVRGDSAAYFCASSPLGSGNTGELFFGEGSRLTVL.

The J gene is TRBJ1-1, the V gene TRBV11-3; 9 bases map to TRBD1. Trimming took 5 bases from V and 4 from J; bases not matched to a gene: 8. This CDR3 contains 15 residues. Germline V gives CDR1 SGHNT, CDR2 YENEEA. The DNA for the CDR3 is TGTGCCAGCAGCACGGGACAGGGTGAAGTCACTGAAGCTTTCTTT. Translated: CASSTGQGEVTEAFF.

The V gene is TRBV18, the J gene TRBJ2-6; D gene unclear. V was clipped by 3 bases and J by 0 bases, with 9 bases between them. Germline-derived CDR1 and CDR2 are KGHSH and LQKENI. CDR3 length equals 16 residues. CDR3 in DNA: TGTGCCAGCTCACCGGCAGGCAACTCTGGGGCCAACGTCCTGACTTTC. The encoded protein is CASSPAGNSGANVLTF.

V gene TRBV19 combines with J gene TRBJ1-3; 10 positions agree with TRBD1. The CDR3 covers 15 residues. Losses at the gene ends were 4 bases for V and 4 bases for J; bases not matched to a gene: 4. Germline CDR1 and CDR2: LNHDA and SQIVND (reference sequence). CDR3 DNA: TGTGCCAGTAGTACGACAGGGGGCTTCGGAAACACCATATATTTT. Its translation is CASSTTGGFGNTIYF.

The rearrangement links TRBV19 to TRBJ1-5, with D possibly matching TRBD1 (5 bases). The germline V gene has CDR1 LNHDA and CDR2 SQIVND (reference sequence). This CDR3 spans 14 amino acids. The V end was cut by 7 bases, the J end by 5 bases, with 15 bases between. CDR3 region: CASKPQGLHQPQHF. The CDR3 coding sequence is TGTGCCAGTAAACCTCAGGGATTGCATCAGCCCCAGCATTTT.

This rearrangement joins TRBV5-1 to TRBJ2-6, with 8 positions matching TRBD2. This CDR3 contains 15 residues. Per germline, CDR1 SGHRS and CDR2 YFSETQ. V dropped 6 bases and J dropped 1; count of bases not matched to a gene: 3. The CDR3, as DNA: TGCGCCAGCATCCCGGGAGGGTCTGGGGCCAACGTCCTGACTTTC. Translated, it gives CASIPGGSGANVLTF.

The chain employs TRBV30 and TRBJ2-6; D remains unclear. CDR1 is GTSNPN and CDR2 is SVGIG in the germline V gene (reference sequence). This CDR3 spans 14 amino acids. Trimming pared 3 bases from V and 2 bases from J, leaving 8 bases between. The CDR3: CAWRALPGANVLTF. CDR3 nucleotide sequence: TGTGCCTGGAGAGCCCTCCCTGGGGCCAACGTCCTGACTTTC.

The chain recombines TRBV11-2 with TRBJ2-2; TRBD1 matches at 8 bases. The junction had 8 bases not matched to a gene; V was cut back by 8 bases and J by 0 bases. The germline V gene has CDR1 SGHAT and CDR2 FQNNGV. The CDR3 has 16 residues. CDR3 loop: CASSRYRGTNTGELFF. CDR3 sequence (DNA): TGTGCCAGCTCCCGTTACAGGGGGACGAACACCGGGGAGCTGTTTTTT. The full variable domain, completed using reference TRBV11-2 and TRBJ2-2, is EAGVAQSPRYKIIEKRQSVAFWCNPISGHATLYWYQQILGQGPKLLIQFQNNGVVDDSQLPKDRFSAERLKGVDSTLKIQPAKLEDSAVYLCASSRYRGTNTGELFFGEGSRLTVL.

The gene calls are TRBV12-5 and TRBJ1-2; a possible D gene is TRBD1 (5 bases). V gave up 4 bases and J gave up 4 bases, with 10 bases separating them. The CDR3 contains 13 residues. Germline V CDR1 and CDR2: LGHNT, FRNRAP. The CDR3 DNA sequence: TGTGCTAGTGGTTCCGGGGGTATCTATGGCTACACCTTC. Protein product: CASGSGGIYGYTF.

V and J are TRBV6-6 and TRBJ2-7, with a possible D match to TRBD2 (5 bases). The CDR3 contains 14 residues. V shed 10 bases and J shed 7 bases, with 23 bases lying between them. Germline V gene data show CDR1 as MNHNY and CDR2 as SVGAGI (reference sequence). The CDR3, as DNA: TGTGCCACCCAGTTACCCGCCGGGGTGGGAGAGCAGTACTTC. Encoded protein: CATQLPAGVGEQYF.

This clone has just one count. This sequence joins TRBV9 and TRBJ1-3; D perhaps matches TRBD1 (6 bases). The ends were cut back, 4 bases at V and 0 bases at J, with 14 bases in the middle. This CDR3 has 16 amino acids. The germline V gene has CDR1 SGDLS and CDR2 YYNGEE. The CDR3 region has the DNA TGTGCCAGCAGCCCCCGGGACACGTACTCTGGAAACACCATATATTTT. This gives the protein CASSPRDTYSGNTIYF.

The CDR3 spells CASGRTGNTGELFF. DNA of the CDR3: TGTGCCAGTGGGAGGACGGGGAACACCGGGGAGCTGTTTTTT. The V gene is TRBV19, the J gene TRBJ2-2, with TRBD2 as a possible D gene (6 bases). V lost 8 bases and J 1 base, leaving 11 bases between the germline ends. The CDR3 runs to 14 residues. The germline V gene has CDR1 LNHDA and CDR2 SQIVND (reference sequence).

V is TRBV5-1 and J is TRBJ2-3; 7 bases fit TRBD2. V shed 4 bases, J shed 1 base, and the junction held 6 bases outside the gene matches. Germline V gives CDR1 SGHRS, CDR2 YFSETQ. CDR3 length: 15 residues. The DNA of the CDR3 is TGCGCCAGCAGCGGTGGGGCGGGGGGCACAGATACGCAGTATTTT. Protein product: CASSGGAGGTDTQYF.

The chain joins TRBV2 to TRBJ2-5; D is ambiguous. The CDR3 contains 12 residues. Per germline, CDR1 SNHLY and CDR2 FYNNEI. Between the trimmed V and J ends, which lost 6 bases and 4 bases, there was a span of 9 bases. This CDR3 is CASSEVRETQYF. CDR3 DNA: TGTGCCAGCAGCGAGGTACGAGAGACCCAGTACTTC.

The CDR3 region has the DNA TGTGCCAGCAGCTACGATAGACCGGGACAGGGAGGTTCACCCCTCCACTTT. It translates to CASSYDRPGQGGSPLHF. The chain employs TRBV7-2 and TRBJ1-6, with 9 bases that match TRBD1. Germline CDR1 and CDR2: SGHTA and FQGNSA. CDR3 length equals 17 residues. Unmatched junction bases numbered 13, after V lost 4 bases and J lost 9 bases.

The chain uses TRBV18 and TRBJ2-2; 8 bases agree with TRBD2. With V trimmed by 4 bases and J by 5 bases, 9 bases remained unmatched. Germline-derived CDR1 and CDR2 are KGHSH and LQKENI. The CDR3 has 16 amino acids. CDR3 residues: CASSLLAGDGTGELFF. The CDR3 DNA sequence: TGTGCCAGCTCACTCCTAGCGGGTGATGGAACCGGGGAGCTGTTTTTT.

The sample holds one count of this clone. V gene TRBV7-9 combines with J gene TRBJ2-7; no clear D. Deletions cut 5 bases from V and 2 bases from J, with 13 bases between. The CDR3 covers 14 residues. Germline assignment: CDR1 SEHNR and CDR2 FQNEAQ (reference sequence). This CDR3 is CASSPSTLAYEQYF. The CDR3 region has the DNA TGTGCCAGCAGCCCCTCGACATTAGCCTACGAGCAGTACTTC.

The table lists this clone with a few counts. The chain couples TRBV4-1 to TRBJ1-1; D is perhaps TRBD1 (5 bases). This CDR3 spans 13 amino acids. V was pared by 8 bases and J by 3 bases, with 13 bases between. Germline V gene sequence: CDR1 MGHRA, CDR2 YSYEKL. In DNA, the CDR3 is TGCGCCAGCGGCCCAGGGTGGTACACTGAAGCTTTCTTT. This sequence encodes CASGPGWYTEAFF.

This clone was found once. V usage is TRBV28 and J usage is TRBJ1-2; maybe TRBD1 (5 bases). Germline V CDR1 and CDR2: MDHEN, SYDVKM. The CDR3 loop spans 15 amino acids. Trimming shortened V by 6 bases and J by 5 bases, and 19 bases separated the two germline ends. In DNA, the CDR3 is TGTGCCAGCAGGCGTCCAAGCGGGGGTTTTTATGGCTACACCTTC. It specifies CASRRPSGGFYGYTF.

The chain employs TRBV30 and TRBJ1-4; D is unresolved. Trimming shortened V by 3 bases and J by 8 bases, and 19 bases separated the two germline ends. The CDR3 covers 15 residues. The V gene's germline CDR1 is GTSNPN and CDR2 SVGIG (reference sequence). The CDR3 region is CAWSAIRGIKEKLFF. In nucleotides, the CDR3 is TGTGCCTGGAGCGCTATTAGAGGGATTAAAGAAAAACTGTTTTTT.

The rearrangement links TRBV6-4 to TRBJ1-2, with 11 nucleotides matching TRBD1. From germline, CDR1 is MRHNA and CDR2 SNTAGT. The CDR3 is 16 amino acids. J was trimmed by 7 bases and V by 2 bases; bases with no gene match: 9. CDR3 sequence reads: CASSDGSGTGGGGYTF. The CDR3, as DNA: TGTGCCAGCAGTGACGGGAGCGGGACAGGGGGAGGTGGCTACACCTTC.